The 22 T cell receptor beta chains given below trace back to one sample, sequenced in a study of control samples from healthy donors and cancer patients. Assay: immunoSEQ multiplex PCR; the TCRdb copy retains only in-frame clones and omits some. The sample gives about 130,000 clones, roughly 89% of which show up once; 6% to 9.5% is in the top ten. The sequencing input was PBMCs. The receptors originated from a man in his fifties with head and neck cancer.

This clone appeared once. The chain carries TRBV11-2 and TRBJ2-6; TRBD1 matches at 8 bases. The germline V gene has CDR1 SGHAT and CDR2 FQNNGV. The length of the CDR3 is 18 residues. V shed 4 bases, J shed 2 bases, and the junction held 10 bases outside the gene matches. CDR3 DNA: TGTGCCAGCAGCTCCATTTTAACAGGGGGTGCTGGGGCCAACGTCCTGACTTTC. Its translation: CASSSILTGGAGANVLTF.

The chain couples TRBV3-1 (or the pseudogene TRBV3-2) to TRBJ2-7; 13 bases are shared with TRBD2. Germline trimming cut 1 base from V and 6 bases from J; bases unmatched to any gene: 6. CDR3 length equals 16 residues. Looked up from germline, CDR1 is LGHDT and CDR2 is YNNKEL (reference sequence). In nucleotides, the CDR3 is TGTGCCAGCAGCCAAGGGGGACTAGCGGGGAGGGGCGAGCAGTACTTC. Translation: CASSQGGLAGRGEQYF.

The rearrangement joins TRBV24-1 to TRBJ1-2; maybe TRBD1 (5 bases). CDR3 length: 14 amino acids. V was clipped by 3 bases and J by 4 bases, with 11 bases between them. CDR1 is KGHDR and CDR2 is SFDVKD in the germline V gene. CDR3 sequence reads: CATSDPDGTYGYTF. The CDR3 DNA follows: TGTGCCACCAGTGATCCCGACGGGACCTATGGCTACACCTTC.

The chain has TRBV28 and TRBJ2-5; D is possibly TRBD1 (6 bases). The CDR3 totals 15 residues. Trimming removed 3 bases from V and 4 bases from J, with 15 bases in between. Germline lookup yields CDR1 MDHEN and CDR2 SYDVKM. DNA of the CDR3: TGTGCCAGCAGTTTTTCACAGGGTAGGAGAGAGACCCAGTACTTC. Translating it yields CASSFSQGRRETQYF.

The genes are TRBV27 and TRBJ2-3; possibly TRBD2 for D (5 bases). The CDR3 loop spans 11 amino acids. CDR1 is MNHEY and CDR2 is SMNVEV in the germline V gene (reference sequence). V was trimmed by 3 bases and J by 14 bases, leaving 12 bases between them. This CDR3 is CASSFGERMYF. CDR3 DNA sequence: TGTGCCAGCAGTTTCGGGGAGAGAATGTATTTT.

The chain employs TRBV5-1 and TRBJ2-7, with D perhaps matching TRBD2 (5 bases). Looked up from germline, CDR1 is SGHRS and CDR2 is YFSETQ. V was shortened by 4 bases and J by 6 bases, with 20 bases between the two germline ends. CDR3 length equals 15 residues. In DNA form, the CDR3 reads TGCGCCAGCAGCCTCAGCGGCCTAAGGGAAGGCGAGCAGTACTTC. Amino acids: CASSLSGLREGEQYF.

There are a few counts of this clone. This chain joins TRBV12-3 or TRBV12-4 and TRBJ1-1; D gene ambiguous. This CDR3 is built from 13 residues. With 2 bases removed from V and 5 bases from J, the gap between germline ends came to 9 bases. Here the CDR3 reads CASSLNSVTEAFF. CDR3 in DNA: TGTGCCAGCAGTTTAAACTCGGTGACTGAAGCTTTCTTT.

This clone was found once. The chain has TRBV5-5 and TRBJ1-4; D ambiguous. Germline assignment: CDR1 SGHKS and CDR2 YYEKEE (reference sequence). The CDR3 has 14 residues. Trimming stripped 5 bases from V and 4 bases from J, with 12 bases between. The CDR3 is CASSFGSGNEKLFF. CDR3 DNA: TGTGCCAGCAGTTTCGGGTCCGGTAATGAAAAACTGTTTTTT. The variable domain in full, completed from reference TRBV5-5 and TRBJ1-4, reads DAGVTQSPTHLIKTRGQQVTLRCSPISGHKSVSWYQQVLGQGPQFIFQYYEKEERGRGNFPDRFSARQFPNYSSELNVNALLLGDSALYLCASSFGSGNEKLFFGSGTQLSVL.

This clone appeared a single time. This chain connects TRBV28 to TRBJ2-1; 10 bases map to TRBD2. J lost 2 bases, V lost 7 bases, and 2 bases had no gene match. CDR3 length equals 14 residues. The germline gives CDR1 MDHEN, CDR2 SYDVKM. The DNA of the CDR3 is TGTGCCAGCATCACTAGCGGGGCCTACAATGAGCAGTTCTTC. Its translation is CASITSGAYNEQFF.

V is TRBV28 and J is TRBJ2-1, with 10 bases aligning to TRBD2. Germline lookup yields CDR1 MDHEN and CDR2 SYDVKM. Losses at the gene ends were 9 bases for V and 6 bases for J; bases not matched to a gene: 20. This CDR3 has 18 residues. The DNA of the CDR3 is TGTGCCAGTTTTTCTTTCCTAGCGGGAGAGGGTTTCGGCAATGAGCAGTTCTTC. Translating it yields CASFSFLAGEGFGNEQFF.

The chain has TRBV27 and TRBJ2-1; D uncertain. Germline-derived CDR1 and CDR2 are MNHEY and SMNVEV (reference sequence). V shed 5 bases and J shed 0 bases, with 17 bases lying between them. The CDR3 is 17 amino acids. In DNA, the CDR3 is TGTGCCAGCAGTCCCCCCGCGGAATCCAGCTCCTACAATGAGCAGTTCTTC. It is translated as CASSPPAESSSYNEQFF.

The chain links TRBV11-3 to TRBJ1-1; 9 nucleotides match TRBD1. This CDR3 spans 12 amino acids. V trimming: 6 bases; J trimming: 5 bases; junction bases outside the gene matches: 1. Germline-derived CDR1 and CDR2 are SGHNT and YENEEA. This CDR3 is CASSGQGTEAFF. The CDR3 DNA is TGTGCCAGCAGTGGACAGGGGACTGAAGCTTTCTTT.

DNA for the CDR3: TGTGCCAGCAGTTCGGTTAGGGGCAATGAGCAGTTCTTC. Translated, it gives CASSSVRGNEQFF. The rearrangement links TRBV27 to TRBJ2-1; D is perhaps TRBD1 (5 bases). Trimming took off 4 bases at V and 6 bases at J, with 10 bases between the two ends. This CDR3 is built from 13 residues. The germline V gene encodes CDR1 MNHEY and CDR2 SMNVEV (reference sequence).

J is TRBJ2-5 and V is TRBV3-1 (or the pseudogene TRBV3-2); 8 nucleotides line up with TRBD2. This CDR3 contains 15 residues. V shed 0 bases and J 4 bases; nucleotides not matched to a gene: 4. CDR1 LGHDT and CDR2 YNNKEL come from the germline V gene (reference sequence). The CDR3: CASSQDGGALETQYF. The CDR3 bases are TGTGCCAGCAGCCAAGACGGGGGGGCCCTAGAGACCCAGTACTTC.

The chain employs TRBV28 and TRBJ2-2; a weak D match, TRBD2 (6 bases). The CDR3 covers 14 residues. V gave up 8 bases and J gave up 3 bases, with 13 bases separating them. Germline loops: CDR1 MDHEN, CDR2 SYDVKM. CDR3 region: CASGGGLHTGELFF. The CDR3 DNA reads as TGTGCCAGCGGTGGCGGACTACACACCGGGGAGCTGTTTTTT.

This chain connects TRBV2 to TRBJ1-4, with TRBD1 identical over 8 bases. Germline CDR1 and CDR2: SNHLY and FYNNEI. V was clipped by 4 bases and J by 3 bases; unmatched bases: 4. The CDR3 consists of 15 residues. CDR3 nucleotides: TGTGCCAGCAGTGGGACAGGGCCAGCTAATGAAAAACTGTTTTTT. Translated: CASSGTGPANEKLFF.

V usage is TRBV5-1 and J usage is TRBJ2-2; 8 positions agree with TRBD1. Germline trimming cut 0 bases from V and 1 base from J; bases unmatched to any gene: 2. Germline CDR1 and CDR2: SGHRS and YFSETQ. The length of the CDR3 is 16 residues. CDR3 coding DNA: TGCGCCAGCAGCTTGGCCGGGACAGGGAACACCGGGGAGCTGTTTTTT. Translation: CASSLAGTGNTGELFF.

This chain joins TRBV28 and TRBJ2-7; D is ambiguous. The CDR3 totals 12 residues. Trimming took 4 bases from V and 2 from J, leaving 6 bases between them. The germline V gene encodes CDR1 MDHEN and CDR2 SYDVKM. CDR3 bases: TGTGCCAGCAGTTATGAAACCTACGAGCAGTACTTC. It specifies CASSYETYEQYF.

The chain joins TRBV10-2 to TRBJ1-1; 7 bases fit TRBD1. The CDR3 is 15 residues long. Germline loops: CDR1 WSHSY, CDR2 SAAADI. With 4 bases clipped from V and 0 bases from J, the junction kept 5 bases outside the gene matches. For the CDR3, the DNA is TGCGCCAGCAGTGCTTTACAGGGGCTGAACACTGAAGCTTTCTTT. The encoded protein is CASSALQGLNTEAFF.

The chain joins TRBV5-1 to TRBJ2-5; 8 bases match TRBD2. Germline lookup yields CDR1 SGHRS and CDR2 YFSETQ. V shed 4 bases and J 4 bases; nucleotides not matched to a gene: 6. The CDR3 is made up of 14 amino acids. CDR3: CASSPGGPGETQYF. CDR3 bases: TGCGCCAGCAGCCCGGGGGGGCCGGGAGAGACCCAGTACTTC.

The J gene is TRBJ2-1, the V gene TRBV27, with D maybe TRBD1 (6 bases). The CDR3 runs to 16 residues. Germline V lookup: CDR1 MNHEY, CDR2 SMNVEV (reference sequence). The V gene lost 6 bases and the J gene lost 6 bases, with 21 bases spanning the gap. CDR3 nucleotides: TGTGCCAGCAGGGATTCACAGGGTTTTATGGGCAATGAGCAGTTCTTC. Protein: CASRDSQGFMGNEQFF.

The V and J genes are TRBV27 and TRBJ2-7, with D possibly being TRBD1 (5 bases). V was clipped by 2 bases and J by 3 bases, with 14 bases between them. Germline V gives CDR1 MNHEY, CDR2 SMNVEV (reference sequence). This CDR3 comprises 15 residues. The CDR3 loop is CASSLGAGLDYEQYF. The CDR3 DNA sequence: TGTGCCAGCAGTTTAGGGGCAGGGCTTGACTACGAGCAGTACTTC.